This TCR beta chain was recovered during a study of cytomegalovirus exposure and HLA in healthy donors. Study overall: An early data release held 75 million to 100 million unique TCRs from HLA-typed donors.

Germline V gene data show CDR1 as LNHDA and CDR2 as SQIVND (reference sequence). V lost 3 bases to trimming and J lost 7 bases; unmatched junction nucleotides: 6. The CDR3 covers 15 residues. Primers included in the PCR were 60 Vbeta and 13 Jbeta primers. Here immunoSEQ multiplex PCR was the method, and the copy in TCRdb shows in-frame clones only, minus some. The table lists fewer than 150,000 clones, 82% of them singletons. Turning to this clone: Its antigen remains unidentified.

Whole-study results and caveats: Presence/absence analyses supposed approximately even sequencing depth among donors. Researchers reported in a later analysis that common viral pathogens appeared linked to several top clusters. Previously analyzed data showed that most TCR beta V segments were productive at a frequency of about 87% or about 30%.

This TCR came from a male donor in good health and CMV-seronegative. The chain combines TRBV19 with TRBJ2-1, with 10 bases matching TRBD2. The source material was PBMCs. In DNA, the CDR3 is TGTGCCAGTAGTATTTCTAGCGGGAGTTTAAATGAGCAGTTCTTC. The encoded protein is CASSISSGSLNEQFF.